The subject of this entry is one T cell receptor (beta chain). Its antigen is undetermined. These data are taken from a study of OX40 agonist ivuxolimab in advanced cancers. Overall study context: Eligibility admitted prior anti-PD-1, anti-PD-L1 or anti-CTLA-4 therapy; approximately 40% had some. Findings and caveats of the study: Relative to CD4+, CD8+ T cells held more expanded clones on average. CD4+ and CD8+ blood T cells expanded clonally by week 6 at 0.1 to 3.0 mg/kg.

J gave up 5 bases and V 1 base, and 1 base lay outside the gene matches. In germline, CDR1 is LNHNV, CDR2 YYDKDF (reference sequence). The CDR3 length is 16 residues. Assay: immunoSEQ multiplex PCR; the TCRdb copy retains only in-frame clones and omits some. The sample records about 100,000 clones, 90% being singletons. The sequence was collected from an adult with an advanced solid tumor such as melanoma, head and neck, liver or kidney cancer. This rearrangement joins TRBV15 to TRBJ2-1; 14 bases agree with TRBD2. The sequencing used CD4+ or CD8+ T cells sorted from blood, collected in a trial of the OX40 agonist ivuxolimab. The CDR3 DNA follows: TGTGCCACCAGCAGAGCGGGACTAGCGGGAGACAATGAGCAGTTCTTC. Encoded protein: CATSRAGLAGDNEQFF. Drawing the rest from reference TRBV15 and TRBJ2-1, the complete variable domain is DAMVIQNPRYQVTQFGKPVTLSCSQTLNHNVMYWYQQKSSQAPKLLFHYYDKDFNNEADTPDNFQSRRPNTSFCFLDIRSPGLGDTAMYLCATSRAGLAGDNEQFFGPGTRLTVL.